This T cell receptor beta chain was captured in a study of blood T cell repertoires in COVID-19. Study summary: Some COVID-19 samples were acute and others convalescent; all came from the United States, Italy and Spain.

Germline loops: CDR1 KGHSH, CDR2 LQKENI. Trimming at V came to 6 bases and at J to 5 bases, leaving 6 bases not matched to a gene. The CDR3 is 14 amino acids. Only a few counts were recorded for this clone. Participants, about 18 to 90 years old, spanned about 26 US areas. Before being deemed recovered, Cohort 3 donors had two negative PCRs, clearance, or symptom resolution. In the authors' workflow: By means of reference gene primer amplification, nucleated cell counts were estimated. The protocol was immunoSEQ multiplex PCR, while the TCRdb copy is restricted to in-frame clones and leaves out a portion. V and J calls and clone size are given by that table; D and trimming were obtained from the DNA. The profile covers around 380,000 clones, with approximately 89% appearing a single time and approximately 1.3% taken by the ten largest.

The sequenced material came from PBMCs or T cells enriched from blood (not recorded which). This rearrangement joins TRBV18 to TRBJ1-1, with 10 bases fitting TRBD1. This TCR was recovered from a man aged 25 to 45 who had recovered from COVID-19. CDR3 sequence: CASSYDRGRTEAFF. As DNA, the CDR3 is TGTGCCAGCTCGTATGACAGGGGGCGGACTGAAGCTTTCTTT. Combining the CDR3 with reference TRBV18 and TRBJ1-1 gives the whole variable domain NAGVMQNPRHLVRRRGQEARLRCSPMKGHSHVYWYRQLPEEGLKFMVYLQKENIIDESGMPKERFSAEFPKEGPSILRIQQVVRGDSAAYFCASSYDRGRTEAFFGQGTRLTVV.